The clone carrying this T cell receptor (beta chain) was found many times. CDR3 length equals 13 residues. Trimming left V 6 bases short and J 3 bases short, with 14 bases between. The germline V gene encodes CDR1 SQVTM and CDR2 ANQGSEA. The data were obtained in a study of T cells of healthy individuals. One entry per CDR3 protein, called by TCRdb with MiXCR from the 5' RACE reads. The sample contains roughly 87,000 distinct CDR3 sequences, approximately 18% of which appear only once. The TCR sequence derives from a human donor in good health. V usage is TRBV29-1 and J usage is TRBJ1-2; maybe TRBD1 (5 bases). CDR3: CSVPSGTHYGYTF. The CDR3 coding sequence is TGCAGCGTCCCATCCGGGACGCACTATGGCTACACCTTC.